This paragraph reports one T cell receptor (beta chain). The antigen is unknown. The sample is drawn from a study of blood T cells in healthy people across ages. The study, taken as a whole, reports: With age, beta diversity per million T cells declined roughly linearly, significantly by 35 to 40.

CDR1 is SGHNT and CDR2 is YENEEA in the germline V gene. V gave up 5 bases and J gave up 4 bases; unmatched junction bases: 7. The CDR3 sequence is 15 residues long. The authors ran a second PCR of 7 to 11 cycles using a sample-barcoded 5' primer and a J-beta primer mix. A template-switch adaptor containing 12 random nucleotides labeled each cDNA molecule. TCRdb ran MiXCR on the 5' RACE reads and lists one entry per CDR3 protein. The sample carries some 1.5 million distinct CDR3 sequences, 28% recorded once. Donors gave 8.5 to 10 milliliters of peripheral blood apiece. Total RNA, at least 5 micrograms per sample, was extracted from PBMCs.

Sequencing input: blood. V usage is TRBV11-3 and J usage is TRBJ1-4; 7 bases fit TRBD1. The clonotype originates from a woman aged 25 to 39 in good health. The CDR3 coding sequence is TGTGCCAGCAGCGACGGGGGACAGATTAATGAAAAACTGTTTTTT. Its translation is CASSDGGQINEKLFF.